A single sample gave rise to the 3 T cell receptor beta chains below, sequenced in a study of identical twins. MiXCR, applied by TCRdb to the 5' RACE reads, yields one record per CDR3 protein. The sample contains approximately 410,000 distinct CDR3 sequences, around 18% of which appear only once. The specimen sequenced was naive T cells sorted from blood. The receptors derive from a man in his forties or fifties in good health.

This chain uses TRBV4-2 with TRBJ2-5, with 7 bases that match TRBD2. This CDR3 is built from 16 residues. Germline assignment: CDR1 LGHNA and CDR2 YNFKEQ. V trimming: 4 bases; J trimming: 1 base; junction bases outside the gene matches: 9. The CDR3 here is CASSPLRRETQETQYF. The CDR3 DNA follows: TGTGCCAGCAGCCCCTTACGGCGGGAGACCCAAGAGACCCAGTACTTC.

This clonotype was observed a handful of times. V and J are TRBV10-3 and TRBJ2-5; D remains ambiguous. Germline V gene data show CDR1 as ENHRY and CDR2 as SYGVKD. CDR3 length: 12 amino acids. V lost 0 bases and J lost 1, with 0 bases in between. For the CDR3, the DNA is TGTGCCATCAGTGAGTCCCAAGAGACCCAGTACTTC. It is translated as CAISESQETQYF.

This clonotype was found a few times. V usage is TRBV6-5 and J usage is TRBJ2-1; 13 nucleotides match TRBD2. The CDR3 is 16 amino acids. From germline, CDR1 is MNHEY and CDR2 SVGAGI. Losses at the gene ends were 1 base for V and 10 bases for J; bases not matched to a gene: 7. The CDR3 region is CASSYFTSGGAGEQFF. CDR3 DNA: TGTGCCAGCAGTTACTTCACTAGCGGGGGGGCCGGAGAGCAGTTCTTC.